This T cell receptor (beta chain) was captured in a study of vaccination and CD4 T cells after COVID-19. Study context: Stimulation of the cells used overlapping spike peptide pools from SARS-CoV-2 and from the common cold coronaviruses HCoV-NL63, HCoV-OC43 and HCoV-229E.

This clonotype ranks as medium-sized. Its antigen is unknown. As for treatment: approximately 9-day PBMC culture with coronavirus spike peptide pools or control peptides (ViraFEST assay). Expanded clonotypes were found by TCR sequencing after peptide-pool stimulation (ViraFEST). With the Oncomine TCR Beta short-read assay, DNA from cultured CD4+ T cells was sequenced. From CD4+ T cells that had been cultured, genomic DNA was extracted. One entry per CDR3 protein results from TCRdb running MiXCR on the PCR reads. Of more than 8,000 distinct CDR3 sequences listed, nearly 20% are singletons. Study-wide results and caveats: Going from approximately 21 to 38, median SARS-CoV-2-reactive clonotypes did not rise significantly.

This specimen consisted of CD4+ T cells from blood, cultured in vitro, obtained after SARS-CoV-2 vaccination. This TCR was recovered from a human donor who had recovered from COVID-19.

CDR3 nucleotides: TGCAGTGCTCCAGACAGGGGAGGTCAGCCCCAGCATTTT. Translation gives CSAPDRGGQPQHF. The chain combines TRBV20-1 with TRBJ1-5; 8 bases map to TRBD1. Germline V gene sequence: CDR1 DFQATT, CDR2 SNEGSKA (reference sequence). The CDR3 sequence is 13 residues long. V was clipped by 5 bases and J by 6 bases; unmatched bases: 6.